Below are 5 T cell receptor beta chains sequenced from a single sample in a study of cytomegalovirus exposure and HLA in healthy donors. The PCR employed 60 Vbeta primers together with 13 Jbeta primers. Profiled with immunoSEQ multiplex PCR; TCRdb holds only in-frame clones, not every one. The sample has roughly 200,000 clones; approximately 82% are singletons. Material for sequencing was PBMCs. These receptor sequences come from a woman aged 35 to 49 in good health and CMV-seronegative.

V gene TRBV30 combines with J gene TRBJ2-3; maybe TRBD2 (7 bases). The germline CDR1 and CDR2 sequences are GTSNPN and SVGIG (reference sequence). V was pared by 2 bases and J by 0 bases, with 12 bases between. This CDR3 contains 15 residues. This CDR3 reads CAWSSAGASTDTQYF. The CDR3, as DNA: TGTGCCTGGAGTTCTGCGGGGGCCAGCACAGATACGCAGTATTTT.

This sequence joins TRBV30 and TRBJ1-3; TRBD1 aligns across 7 bases. The CDR3 covers 15 residues. From germline, CDR1 is GTSNPN and CDR2 SVGIG (reference sequence). With 0 bases clipped from V and 0 bases from J, the junction kept 2 bases outside the gene matches. CDR3 DNA: TGTGCCTGGAGTGTAGGGGGCCGCTCTGGAAACACCATATATTTT. Protein sequence: CAWSVGGRSGNTIYF.

The gene calls are TRBV2 and TRBJ2-1, with TRBD1 identical over 10 bases. The CDR3 has 15 residues. V gave up 5 bases and J gave up 4 bases; unmatched junction bases: 5. Germline assignment: CDR1 SNHLY and CDR2 FYNNEI. For the CDR3, the DNA is TGTGCCAGCAGTCCGACAGGGGGCCCATACAATGAGCAGTTCTTC. This gives the protein CASSPTGGPYNEQFF.

This sequence joins TRBV7-2 and TRBJ1-1; 7 positions match TRBD1. With 5 bases clipped from V and 8 bases from J, the junction kept 5 bases outside the gene matches. The germline gives CDR1 SGHTA, CDR2 FQGNSA. This CDR3 contains 12 residues. CDR3 region: CASSIQGGEAFF. CDR3 nucleotides: TGTGCCAGCAGCATCCAGGGGGGAGAAGCTTTCTTT.

CDR3 DNA: TGCAGCGTTGGGACAGGGGTGGTAGAGCAGTTCTTC. Translation gives CSVGTGVVEQFF. This rearrangement joins TRBV29-1 to TRBJ2-1; 9 bases map to TRBD1. V lost 4 bases, J lost 10 bases, and 5 bases stayed unmatched. The CDR3 consists of 12 residues. Germline-derived CDR1 and CDR2 are SQVTM and ANQGSEA.